This T cell receptor (beta chain) was found in a study of cytomegalovirus exposure and HLA in healthy donors. Overall study context: Counted in an early data release were 85 million or so unique TCRs from HLA-typed donors.

PCR amplification relied on 60 Vbeta primers (plus 13 Jbeta primers). Assay used: immunoSEQ multiplex PCR; TCRdb lists only in-frame clones, some missing. The sample yields under 150,000 clones, approximately 86% seen once. The CDR3 is 15 amino acids. The V end lost 3 bases, the J end lost 4 bases, and 13 bases lay between the germline ends. The germline gives CDR1 KGHSH, CDR2 LQKENI. This clonotype was obtained from a boy aged 10-17 years in good health and CMV-seronegative. The sample was PBMCs. This chain uses TRBV18 with TRBJ1-3; TRBD1 might be the D (6 bases). The CDR3 bases are TGTGCCAGCTCACCTATACCCGGACAGGGAAACACCATATATTTT. It codes for CASSPIPGQGNTIYF.